Sequencing of this T cell receptor (beta chain) was carried out in a study of early T cells in non-severe SARS-CoV-2 infection. The germline V gene encodes CDR1 SEHNR and CDR2 FQNEAQ (reference sequence). Trimming pared 4 bases from V and 6 bases from J, leaving 22 bases between. The CDR3 consists of 16 residues. This clonotype was counted a few times. One entry per CDR3 protein results from TCRdb running MiXCR on the 5' RACE reads. The sample lists under 70,000 distinct CDR3 sequences, roughly 7.1% occurring once. The sequence was obtained from an adult who was a healthcare worker with PCR-confirmed SARS-CoV-2 infection or an uninfected control (not recorded which). The sample consisted of whole blood, taken at baseline. The chain links TRBV7-9 to TRBJ2-7; D is uncertain. In DNA, the CDR3 is TGTGCCAGCAGCTACAAAGGCCAGGACCCCTTTAGCGAGCAGTACTTC. Translating it yields CASSYKGQDPFSEQYF.